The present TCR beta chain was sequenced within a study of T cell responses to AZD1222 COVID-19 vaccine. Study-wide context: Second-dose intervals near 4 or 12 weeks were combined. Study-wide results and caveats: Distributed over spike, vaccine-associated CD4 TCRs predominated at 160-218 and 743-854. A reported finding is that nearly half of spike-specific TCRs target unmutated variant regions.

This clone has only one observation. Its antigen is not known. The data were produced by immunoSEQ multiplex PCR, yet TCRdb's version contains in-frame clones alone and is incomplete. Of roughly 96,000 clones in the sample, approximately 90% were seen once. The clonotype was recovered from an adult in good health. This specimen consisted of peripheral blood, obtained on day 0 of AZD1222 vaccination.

CDR3 sequence reads: CATSFSLSGANVLTF. Here the CDR3 DNA reads TGTGCCACTAGTTTTTCGCTGTCCGGGGCCAACGTCCTGACTTTC. The chain carries TRBV6-5 and TRBJ2-6, with D hard to call. The germline V gene encodes CDR1 MNHEY and CDR2 SVGAGI. The V gene lost 10 bases and the J gene lost 4 bases, with 17 bases spanning the gap. CDR3 length: 15 residues.